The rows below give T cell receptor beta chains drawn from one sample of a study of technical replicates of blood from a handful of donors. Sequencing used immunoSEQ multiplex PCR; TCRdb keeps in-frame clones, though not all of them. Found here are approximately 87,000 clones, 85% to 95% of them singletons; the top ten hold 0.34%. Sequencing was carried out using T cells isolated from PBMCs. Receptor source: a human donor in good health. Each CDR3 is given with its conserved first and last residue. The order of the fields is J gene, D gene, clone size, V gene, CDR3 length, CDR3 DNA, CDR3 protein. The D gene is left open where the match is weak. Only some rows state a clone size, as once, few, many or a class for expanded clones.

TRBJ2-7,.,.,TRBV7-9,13,TGTGCCAGCAGCGCCAGGGGCTCCTACGAGCAGTACTTC,CASSARGSYEQYF
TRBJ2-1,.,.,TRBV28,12,TGTGCCAGCAGTCTTGGACAGAATGAGCAGTTCTTC,CASSLGQNEQFF
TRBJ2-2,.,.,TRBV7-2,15,TGTGCCAGCAGCTTGGTTTCGGGAAACACCGGGGAGCTGTTTTTT,CASSLVSGNTGELFF
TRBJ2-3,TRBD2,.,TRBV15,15,TGTGCCACCAGCAATAGCGGGGGTAGCACAGATACGCAGTATTTT,CATSNSGGSTDTQYF
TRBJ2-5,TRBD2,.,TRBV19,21,TGTGCCAGTAGTATGTTCTCTACAGGGGTAGGGACTAGCGGGAACCAAGAGACCCAGTACTTC,CASSMFSTGVGTSGNQETQYF
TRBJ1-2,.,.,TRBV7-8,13,TGTGCCAGCAGCTTAGGGGCCGGGGATGGCTACACCTTC,CASSLGAGDGYTF
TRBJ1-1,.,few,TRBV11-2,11,TGTGCCAGCAGCTTAGGGGGCGAAGCTTTCTTT,CASSLGGEAFF
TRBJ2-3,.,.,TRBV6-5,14,TGTGCCAGCAGTTACTCGTATTTCACAGATACGCAGTATTTT,CASSYSYFTDTQYF
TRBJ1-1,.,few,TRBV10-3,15,TGTGCCATCAGTGAGCCGTACGCGGGGAACACTGAAGCTTTCTTT,CAISEPYAGNTEAFF
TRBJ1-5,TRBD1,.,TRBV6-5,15,TGTGCCAGCAGTTACGGGACAGGGGGCAATCAGCCCCAGCATTTT,CASSYGTGGNQPQHF
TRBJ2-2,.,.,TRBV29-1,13,TGCAGCGCCCCCGGGACTCGCACCGGGGAGCTGTTTTTT,CSAPGTRTGELFF
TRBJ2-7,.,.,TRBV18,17,TGTGCCAGCTCACCACTCCCTTTAGGCGGGGCCCACTACGAGCAGTACTTC,CASSPLPLGGAHYEQYF
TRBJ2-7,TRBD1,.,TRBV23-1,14,TGCGCCAGCAGCCTGGGGACAGAAGCCTACGAGCAGTACTTC,CASSLGTEAYEQYF
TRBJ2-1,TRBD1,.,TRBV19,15,TGTGCCAGTAGTCTCCGGGACAGCAACTACAATGAGCAGTTCTTC,CASSLRDSNYNEQFF
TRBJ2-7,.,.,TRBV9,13,TGTGCCAGCAGCGTAAACAGGGTCGACGAGCAGTACTTC,CASSVNRVDEQYF
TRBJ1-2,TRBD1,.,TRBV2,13,TGTGCCAGCAGTCGAGACAGGGGGCCTGGCTACACCTTC,CASSRDRGPGYTF
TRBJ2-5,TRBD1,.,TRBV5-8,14,TGTGCCAGCAGCCCTGGGACAGGACAAGAGACCCAGTACTTC,CASSPGTGQETQYF
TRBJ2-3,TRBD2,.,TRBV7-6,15,TGTGCCAGCAGCCGCTCCGGGACTAACACAGATACGCAGTATTTT,CASSRSGTNTDTQYF
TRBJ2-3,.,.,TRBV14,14,TGTGCCAGCAGCCGGGGACTCCCCACAGATACGCAGTATTTT,CASSRGLPTDTQYF
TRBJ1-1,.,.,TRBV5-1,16,TGCGCCAGCAGCTTGGCCCCACAGGGAACGCACACTGAAGCTTTCTTT,CASSLAPQGTHTEAFF
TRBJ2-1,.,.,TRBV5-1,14,TGCGCCAGCAGCTTGAGACAGGATTCGAATGAGCAGTTCTTC,CASSLRQDSNEQFF
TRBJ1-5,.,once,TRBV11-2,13,TGTGCCAGCAGCCCGGGGGGGTCTCAGCCCCAGCATTTT,CASSPGGSQPQHF
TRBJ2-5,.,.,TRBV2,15,TGTGCCATCCAAGCCGGGACTGGGCCCAGGGAGACCCAGTACTTC,CAIQAGTGPRETQYF
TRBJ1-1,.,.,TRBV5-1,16,TGCGCCAGCAGCTTGGCGGGAGGGGGGCTGAACACTGAAGCTTTCTTT,CASSLAGGGLNTEAFF
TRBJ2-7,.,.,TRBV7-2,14,TGTGCCAGCAGCTCGACTAGGTCTCGCTACGAGCAGTACTTC,CASSSTRSRYEQYF
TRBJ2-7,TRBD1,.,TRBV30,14,TGTGCCTGGTCCCGAATACAGGGGATCCACGAGCAGTACTTC,CAWSRIQGIHEQYF
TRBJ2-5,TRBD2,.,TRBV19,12,TGTGCCACCACTAGCGGACAAGAGACCCAGTACTTC,CATTSGQETQYF
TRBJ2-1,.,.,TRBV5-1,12,TGCGCCAGCAGCTTGGTTGGGGAGGAGCAGTTCTTC,CASSLVGEEQFF